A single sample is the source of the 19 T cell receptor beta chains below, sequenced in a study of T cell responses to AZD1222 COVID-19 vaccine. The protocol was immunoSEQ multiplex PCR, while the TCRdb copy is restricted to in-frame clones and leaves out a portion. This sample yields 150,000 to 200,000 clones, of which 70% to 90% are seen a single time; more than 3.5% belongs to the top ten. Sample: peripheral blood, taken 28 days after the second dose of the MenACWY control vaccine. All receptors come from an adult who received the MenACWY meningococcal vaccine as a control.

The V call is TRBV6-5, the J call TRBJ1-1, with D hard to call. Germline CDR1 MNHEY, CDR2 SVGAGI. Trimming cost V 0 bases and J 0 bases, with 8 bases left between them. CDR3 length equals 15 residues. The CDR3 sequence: CASSYSDGMNTEAFF. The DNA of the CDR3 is TGTGCCAGCAGTTACTCGGACGGAATGAACACTGAAGCTTTCTTT.

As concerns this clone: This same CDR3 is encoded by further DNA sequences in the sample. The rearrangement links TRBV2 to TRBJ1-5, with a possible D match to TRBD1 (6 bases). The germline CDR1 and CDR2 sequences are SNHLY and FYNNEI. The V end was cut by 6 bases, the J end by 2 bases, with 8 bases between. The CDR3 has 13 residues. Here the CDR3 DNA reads TGTGCCAGCAGCTGGACAGGCAATCAGCCCCAGCATTTT. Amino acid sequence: CASSWTGNQPQHF.

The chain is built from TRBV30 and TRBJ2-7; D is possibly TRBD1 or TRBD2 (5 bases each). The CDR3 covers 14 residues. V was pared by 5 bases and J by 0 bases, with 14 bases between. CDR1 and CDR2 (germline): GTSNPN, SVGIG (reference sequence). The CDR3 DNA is TGTGCCTGGCACAGCCGGGACCGCTCCTACGAGCAGTACTTC. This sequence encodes CAWHSRDRSYEQYF.

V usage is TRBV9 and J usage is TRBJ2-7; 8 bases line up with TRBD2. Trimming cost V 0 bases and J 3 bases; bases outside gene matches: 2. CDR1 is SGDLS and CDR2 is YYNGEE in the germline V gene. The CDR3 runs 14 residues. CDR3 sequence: CASSVVAGSYEQYF. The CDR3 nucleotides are TGTGCCAGCAGCGTAGTAGCGGGGAGCTACGAGCAGTACTTC. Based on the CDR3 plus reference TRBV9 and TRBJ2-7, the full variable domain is DSGVTQTPKHLITATGQRVTLRCSPRSGDLSVYWYQQSLDQGLQFLIQYYNGEERAKGNILERFSAQQFPDLHSELNLSSLELGDSALYFCASSVVAGSYEQYFGPGTRLTVT.

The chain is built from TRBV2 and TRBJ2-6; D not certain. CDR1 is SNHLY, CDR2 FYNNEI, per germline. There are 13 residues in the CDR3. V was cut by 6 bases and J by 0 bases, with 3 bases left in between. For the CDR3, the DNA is TGTGCCAGCAGGGGCTCTGGGGCCAACGTCCTGACTTTC. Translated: CASRGSGANVLTF.

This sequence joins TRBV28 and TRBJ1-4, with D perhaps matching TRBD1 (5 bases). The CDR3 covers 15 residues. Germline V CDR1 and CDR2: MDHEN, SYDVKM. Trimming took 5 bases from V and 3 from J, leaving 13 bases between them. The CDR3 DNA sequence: TGTGCCAGCAGTGAGTTGGACACACCTAATGAAAAACTGTTTTTT. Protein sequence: CASSELDTPNEKLFF.

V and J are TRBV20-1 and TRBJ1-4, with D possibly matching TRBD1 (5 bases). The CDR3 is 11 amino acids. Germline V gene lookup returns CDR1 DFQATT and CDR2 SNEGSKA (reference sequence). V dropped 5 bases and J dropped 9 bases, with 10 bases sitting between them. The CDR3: CSAFGGKKLFF. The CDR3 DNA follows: TGCAGTGCTTTTGGGGGGAAAAAACTGTTTTTT.

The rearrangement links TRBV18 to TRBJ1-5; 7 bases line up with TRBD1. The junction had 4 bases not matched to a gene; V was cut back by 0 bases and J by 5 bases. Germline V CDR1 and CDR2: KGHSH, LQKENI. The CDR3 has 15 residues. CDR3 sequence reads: CASSPPTGKYQPQHF. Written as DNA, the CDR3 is TGTGCCAGCTCACCACCGACAGGGAAGTATCAGCCCCAGCATTTT.

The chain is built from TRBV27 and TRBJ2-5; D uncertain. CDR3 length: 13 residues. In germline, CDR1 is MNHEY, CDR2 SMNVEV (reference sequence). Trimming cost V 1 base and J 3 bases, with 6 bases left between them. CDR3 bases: TGTGCCAGCAGTTTATATCGGGAAGAGACCCAGTACTTC. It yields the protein CASSLYREETQYF.

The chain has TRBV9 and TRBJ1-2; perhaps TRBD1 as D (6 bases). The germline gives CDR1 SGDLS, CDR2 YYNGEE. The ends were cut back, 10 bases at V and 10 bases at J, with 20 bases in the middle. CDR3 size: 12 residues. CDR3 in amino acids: CASSGVPADYTF. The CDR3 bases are TGTGCCTCCTCAGGGGTCCCAGCGGACTACACCTTC.

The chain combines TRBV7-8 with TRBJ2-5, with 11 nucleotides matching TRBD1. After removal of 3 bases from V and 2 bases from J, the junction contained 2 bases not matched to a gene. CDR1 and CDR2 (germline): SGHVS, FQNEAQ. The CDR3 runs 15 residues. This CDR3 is CASSFRDRGQETQYF. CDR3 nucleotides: TGTGCCAGCAGCTTCCGGGACAGGGGGCAAGAGACCCAGTACTTC. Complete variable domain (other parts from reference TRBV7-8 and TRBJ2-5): GAGVSQSPRYKVAKRGQDVALRCDPISGHVSLFWYQQALGQGPEFLTYFQNEAQLDKSGLPSDRFFAERPEGSVSTLKIQRTQQEDSAVYLCASSFRDRGQETQYFGPGTRLLVL.

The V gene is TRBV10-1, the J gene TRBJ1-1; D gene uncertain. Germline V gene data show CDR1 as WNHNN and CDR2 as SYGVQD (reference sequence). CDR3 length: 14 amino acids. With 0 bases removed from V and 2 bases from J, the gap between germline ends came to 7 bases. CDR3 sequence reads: CASSESRRNTEAFF. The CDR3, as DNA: TGCGCCAGCAGTGAGTCACGCAGAAACACTGAAGCTTTCTTT.

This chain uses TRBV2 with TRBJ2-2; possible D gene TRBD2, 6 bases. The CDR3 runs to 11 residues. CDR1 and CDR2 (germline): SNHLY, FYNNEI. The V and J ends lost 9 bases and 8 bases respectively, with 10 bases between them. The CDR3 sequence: CASGGTGELFF. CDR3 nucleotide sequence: TGTGCCAGTGGGGGGACGGGGGAGCTGTTTTTT.

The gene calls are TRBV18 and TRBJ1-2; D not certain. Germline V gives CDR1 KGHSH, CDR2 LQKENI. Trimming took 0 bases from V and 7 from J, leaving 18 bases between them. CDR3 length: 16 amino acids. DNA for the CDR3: TGTGCCAGCTCACCACCCGGGAGTTTTCTAGGTTCTGGCTACACCTTC. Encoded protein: CASSPPGSFLGSGYTF.

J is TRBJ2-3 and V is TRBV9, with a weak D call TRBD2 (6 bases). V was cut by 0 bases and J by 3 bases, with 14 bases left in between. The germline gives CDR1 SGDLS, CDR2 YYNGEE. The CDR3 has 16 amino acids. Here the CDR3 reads CASSVGAGSHTDTQYF. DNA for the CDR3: TGTGCCAGCAGCGTAGGAGCGGGCAGCCATACAGATACGCAGTATTTT.

This CDR3 reads CATSVEVSSGNTIYF. The CDR3 DNA reads TGTGCCACCAGTGTCGAGGTGAGCTCTGGAAACACCATATATTTT. V usage is TRBV15 and J usage is TRBJ1-3; D is unresolved. This CDR3 has 15 amino acids. Germline CDR1 reads LNHNV; CDR2 reads YYDKDF (reference sequence). The V and J ends lost 6 bases and 0 bases respectively, with 12 bases between them.

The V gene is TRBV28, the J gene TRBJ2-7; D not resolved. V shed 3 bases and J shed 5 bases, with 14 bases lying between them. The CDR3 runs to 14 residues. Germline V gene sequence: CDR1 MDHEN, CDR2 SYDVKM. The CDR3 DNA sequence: TGTGCCAGCAGTTTTCCCCCACCCTCTCACGAGCAGTACTTC. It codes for CASSFPPPSHEQYF.

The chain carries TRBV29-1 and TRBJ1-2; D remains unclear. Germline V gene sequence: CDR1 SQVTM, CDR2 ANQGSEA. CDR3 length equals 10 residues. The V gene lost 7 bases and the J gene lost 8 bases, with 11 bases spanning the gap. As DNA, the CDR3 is TGCAGCGACCTACGGGCCGGCTACACCTTC. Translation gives CSDLRAGYTF.

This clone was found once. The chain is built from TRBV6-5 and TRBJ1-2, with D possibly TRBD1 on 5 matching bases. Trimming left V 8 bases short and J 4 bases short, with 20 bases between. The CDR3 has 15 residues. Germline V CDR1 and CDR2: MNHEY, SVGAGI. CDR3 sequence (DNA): TGTGCCAGCCGGAGGCAGTGGGGCGCGGGCTATGGCTACACCTTC. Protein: CASRRQWGAGYGYTF.